The 19 T cell receptor beta chains below all came from one sample that was sequenced in a study of OX40 agonist ivuxolimab in advanced cancers. The data were produced by immunoSEQ multiplex PCR, yet TCRdb's version contains in-frame clones alone and is incomplete. Of some 75,000 clones detected, roughly 88% appear once; the ten largest clones hold 0.6% to 0.9%. The sequences come from CD4+ or CD8+ T cells sorted from blood, collected in a trial of the OX40 agonist ivuxolimab. The receptors were sampled from an adult with an advanced solid tumor such as melanoma, head and neck, liver or kidney cancer.

This chain uses TRBV5-1 with TRBJ1-2; D unresolved. There are 16 residues in the CDR3. Germline-derived CDR1 and CDR2 are SGHRS and YFSETQ. The ends were cut back, 0 bases at V and 2 bases at J, with 14 bases in the middle. This CDR3 reads CASSLAVGTSNYGYTF. Here the CDR3 DNA reads TGCGCCAGCAGCTTGGCCGTTGGCACCTCAAACTATGGCTACACCTTC.

The V and J genes are TRBV28 and TRBJ1-2; D is unclear. CDR1 is MDHEN and CDR2 is SYDVKM in the germline V gene. This CDR3 contains 13 residues. V was shortened by 3 bases and J by 7 bases, with 12 bases between the two germline ends. CDR3 in DNA: TGTGCCAGCAGTTTCCGCGACAATATTGGCTACACCTTC. Residues: CASSFRDNIGYTF.

The rearrangement joins TRBV6-6 to TRBJ2-5; 13 bases match TRBD2. The CDR3 is 16 residues long. Germline values: CDR1 MNHNY, CDR2 SVGAGI (reference sequence). With 2 bases clipped from V and 4 bases from J, the junction kept 4 bases outside the gene matches. This CDR3 reads CASSYGGLAGSETQYF. In nucleotides, the CDR3 is TGTGCCAGCAGTTACGGGGGACTAGCGGGATCAGAGACCCAGTACTTC.

The chain's CDR3 is CASRLLASGTDTQYF. DNA for the CDR3: TGTGCCAGCAGATTACTAGCGAGTGGCACAGATACGCAGTATTTT. The rearrangement uses TRBV2 and TRBJ2-3, with 7 positions matching TRBD2. This CDR3 is built from 15 residues. Germline V gene lookup returns CDR1 SNHLY and CDR2 FYNNEI. Trimming cost V 6 bases and J 1 base; bases outside gene matches: 7. Supplemented by reference TRBV2 and TRBJ2-3, the full variable domain reads EPEVTQTPSHQVTQMGQEVILRCVPISNHLYFYWYRQILGQKVEFLVSFYNNEISEKSEIFDDQFSVERPDGSNFTLKIRSTKLEDSAMYFCASRLLASGTDTQYFGPGTRLTVL.

The chain joins TRBV6-1 to TRBJ1-4; D unresolved. V lost 8 bases, J lost 5 bases, and 15 bases lay in between. Germline values: CDR1 MNHNS, CDR2 SASEGT. This CDR3 is built from 14 residues. CDR3 in amino acids: CASGKGLDNEKLFF. The CDR3 DNA sequence: TGTGCCAGCGGGAAGGGATTGGACAATGAAAAACTGTTTTTT.

This clone was observed once. The rearrangement uses TRBV19 and TRBJ2-3; 9 bases match TRBD2. Germline V gene sequence: CDR1 LNHDA, CDR2 SQIVND (reference sequence). The CDR3 runs 17 residues. V dropped 3 bases and J dropped 3; count of bases not matched to a gene: 10. This CDR3 is CASSIPLAGATTDTQYF. CDR3 nucleotides: TGTGCCAGTAGTATTCCCTTAGCGGGAGCGACTACAGATACGCAGTATTTT.

This chain links TRBV27 with TRBJ2-4; tentatively, D is TRBD1 or TRBD2 (5 bases each). This CDR3 comprises 13 residues. V lost 6 bases, J lost 7 bases, and 13 bases lay in between. The germline CDR1 and CDR2 sequences are MNHEY and SMNVEV (reference sequence). The CDR3 sequence: CASSFRGANIQYF. CDR3 bases: TGTGCCAGCAGCTTCCGAGGGGCGAACATTCAGTACTTC.

The V gene is TRBV5-1, the J gene TRBJ1-4; D is perhaps TRBD1 (5 bases). V was pared by 2 bases and J by 6 bases, with 17 bases between. The CDR3 has 16 amino acids. Germline V lookup: CDR1 SGHRS, CDR2 YFSETQ. The CDR3 bases are TGCGCCAGCAGCTTCGGAGGGGCGGGCTTCGATGAAAAACTGTTTTTT. It is translated as CASSFGGAGFDEKLFF.

This clone showed up just once. V is TRBV7-8 and J is TRBJ1-4, with 11 bases matching TRBD1. Germline loops: CDR1 SGHVS, CDR2 FQNEAQ. The V gene end was trimmed by 4 bases and the J gene end by 13 bases; junction bases not matched to a gene: 11. The CDR3 spans 15 residues. The CDR3 is CASSSRPDRGRTLFF. The CDR3 DNA reads as TGTGCCAGCAGCTCGAGACCGGACAGGGGGCGTACACTGTTTTTT.

The chain employs TRBV6-1 and TRBJ1-1; a weak D match, TRBD1 (6 bases). The germline V gene encodes CDR1 MNHNS and CDR2 SASEGT. Trimming removed 5 bases from V and 4 bases from J, with 11 bases in between. The CDR3 is 13 residues long. Here the CDR3 DNA reads TGTGCCAGCAGTCTCACAGGGCCCACTGAAGCTTTCTTT. Residues: CASSLTGPTEAFF.

The rearrangement uses TRBV2 and TRBJ1-5, with D possibly TRBD1 on 5 matching bases. Between the trimmed V and J ends, which lost 5 bases and 9 bases, there was a span of 17 bases. The CDR3 spans 14 residues. CDR1 and CDR2 (germline): SNHLY, FYNNEI. CDR3 amino acids: CASSRGHGQLPQHF. In nucleotides, the CDR3 is TGTGCCAGCAGTCGAGGACACGGACAATTGCCCCAGCATTTT. Together with reference TRBV2 and TRBJ1-5, the CDR3 gives the full variable domain: EPEVTQTPSHQVTQMGQEVILRCVPISNHLYFYWYRQILGQKVEFLVSFYNNEISEKSEIFDDQFSVERPDGSNFTLKIRSTKLEDSAMYFCASSRGHGQLPQHFGDGTRLSIL.

CDR3 loop: CASSFSADGNTIYF. The CDR3 DNA reads TGTGCCAGCAGCTTTTCCGCAGATGGAAACACCATATATTTT. The genes are TRBV5-5 and TRBJ1-3; D gene unclear. The V gene lost 2 bases and the J gene lost 3 bases, with 9 bases spanning the gap. Germline assignment: CDR1 SGHKS and CDR2 YYEKEE (reference sequence). The CDR3 spans 14 residues.

This clone was observed a few times. The rearrangement links TRBV6-1 to TRBJ2-7, with D tentatively TRBD1 (8 bases). Germline lookup yields CDR1 MNHNS and CDR2 SASEGT. The V end lost 4 bases, the J end lost 0 bases, and 13 bases lay between the germline ends. The CDR3 runs to 15 residues. This CDR3 reads CASSGRGTGSYEQYF. As DNA, the CDR3 is TGTGCCAGCAGTGGGCGGGGGACAGGCTCCTACGAGCAGTACTTC.

This clone was observed a single time. The chain has TRBV30 and TRBJ1-6, with D perhaps matching TRBD1 (6 bases). V gave up 0 bases and J gave up 4 bases, with 16 bases separating them. The germline gives CDR1 GTSNPN, CDR2 SVGIG (reference sequence). The CDR3 spans 17 residues. Here the CDR3 reads CAWSVEVTTGYNSPLHF. DNA of the CDR3: TGTGCCTGGAGTGTAGAAGTAACCACAGGGTATAATTCACCCCTCCACTTT.

V gene TRBV7-3 combines with J gene TRBJ1-5; D is unclear. The germline V gene has CDR1 SGHTA and CDR2 FQGTGA. This CDR3 has 16 amino acids. V gave up 2 bases and J gave up 1 base, with 12 bases separating them. CDR3 region: CASSLHRPRSNQPQHF. DNA of the CDR3: TGTGCCAGCAGCTTACACAGACCAAGAAGCAATCAGCCCCAGCATTTT.

The chain uses TRBV5-1 and TRBJ1-4; the D is unclear. The CDR3 loop spans 15 amino acids. Trimming stripped 2 bases from V and 6 bases from J, with 14 bases between. CDR1 and CDR2 (germline): SGHRS, YFSETQ. In nucleotides, the CDR3 is TGCGCCAGCAGCTTTGATGGGGATGTATATGAAAAACTGTTTTTT. Protein sequence: CASSFDGDVYEKLFF.

The V and J genes are TRBV19 and TRBJ2-5; 7 bases agree with TRBD2. The CDR3 contains 15 residues. With V trimmed by 3 bases and J by 2 bases, 6 bases remained unmatched. CDR1 and CDR2 from the germline V gene are LNHDA and SQIVND (reference sequence). The CDR3: CASSIGAGDQETQYF. CDR3 coding DNA: TGTGCCAGTAGTATTGGGGCGGGAGATCAAGAGACCCAGTACTTC.

The rearrangement links TRBV11-2 to TRBJ1-1; D may be TRBD1 (6 bases). The V gene's germline CDR1 is SGHAT and CDR2 FQNNGV. V gave up 4 bases and J gave up 1 base, with 13 bases separating them. The CDR3 has 15 residues. CDR3 coding DNA: TGTGCCAGCAGCTCCCTCGGGACAAAGAACACTGAAGCTTTCTTT. Encoded protein: CASSSLGTKNTEAFF.

The chain uses TRBV25-1 and TRBJ1-1, with a tentative D call TRBD1 (6 bases). This CDR3 has 13 residues. Trimming removed 6 bases from V and 11 bases from J, with 19 bases in between. Germline assignment: CDR1 MGHDK and CDR2 SYGVNS. The CDR3, as DNA: TGTGCCAGCAGGGGGGCCGGACAGAAATGGGCTTTCTTT. It codes for CASRGAGQKWAFF. The full variable domain, completed using reference TRBV25-1 and TRBJ1-1, is EADIYQTPRYLVIGTGKKITLECSQTMGHDKMYWYQQDPGMELHLIHYSYGVNSTEKGDLSSESTVSRIRTEHFPLTLESARPSHTSQYLCASRGAGQKWAFFGQGTRLTVV.